A single sample gave rise to the 2 T cell receptor beta chains below, sequenced in a study of cytomegalovirus exposure and HLA in healthy donors. PCR used 60 Vbeta primers and 13 Jbeta primers. Profiled with immunoSEQ multiplex PCR; TCRdb holds only in-frame clones, not every one. The sample has about 94,000 clones, about 7.6% seen once. The specimen was PBMCs. Receptors were obtained from a man aged 50 to 59 in good health and CMV-seronegative.

This clone was picked up a small number of times. This chain joins TRBV28 and TRBJ1-3; perhaps TRBD1 as D (6 bases). The CDR3 has 15 residues. Trimming stripped 7 bases from V and 4 bases from J, with 17 bases between. Per germline, CDR1 MDHEN and CDR2 SYDVKM. CDR3 coding DNA: TGTGCCAGCACCACGGGGGGGCTAGGAGGAAACACCATATATTTT. Protein product: CASTTGGLGGNTIYF. Using reference TRBV28 and TRBJ1-3 for the parts outside the CDR3, the full variable domain is DVKVTQSSRYLVKRTGEKVFLECVQDMDHENMFWYRQDPGLGLRLIYFSYDVKMKEKGDIPEGYSVSREKKERFSLILESASTNQTSMYLCASTTGGLGGNTIYFGEGSWLTVV.

This clone was seen a few times. This rearrangement joins TRBV7-2 to TRBJ1-5; D remains unclear. Trimming left V 1 base short and J 0 bases short, with 7 bases between. The CDR3 is 15 amino acids. Germline-derived CDR1 and CDR2 are SGHTA and FQGNSA. Here the CDR3 DNA reads TGTGCCAGCAGCTTAGTCGGGAATAGCAATCAGCCCCAGCATTTT. Translated: CASSLVGNSNQPQHF.